Below, one T cell receptor beta chain is given with its context. Antigen: not known. The germline CDR1 and CDR2 sequences are LGHDT and YNNKEL (reference sequence). This CDR3 region has 17 residues. It was by 5'RACE template switching with UMIs that TCR beta cDNA was made. TCRdb re-called the 5' RACE reads and gives one entry per CDR3 protein, without DNA. The table for this sample gives over 250,000 distinct CDR3 sequences. These data originate in a study of T cells expressing NK-cell markers. Study-level information: According to the study, TCR beta repertoires originated from sorted CD3+CD56+NKG2C+, CD3+CD56+NKG2C- and CD3+CD56-NKG2C+ T cells. Seven HCMV-seropositive donors and one seronegative donor made up the eight sequenced donors.

Findings of the study overall: For six donors, the dominant NKG2C+ clonotypes made up about 1.0-7.0% of their CD8+ T cells.

The chain recombines TRBV3-1 with TRBJ2-7; TCRdb designates TRBD1, a call that cannot be tested without DNA. The sample comprised blood T cells: a sorted CD56 or NKG2C T cell subset, CD4+ or CD8+ T cells, or bulk PBMC T cells (not recorded which). The TCR was taken from a woman between 18 and 70 years old in good health. The CDR3 protein is CASSAALGGRHSYEQYF.